A selection of T cell receptor beta chains follows, all from one sample in a study of control samples from healthy donors and cancer patients. Method: immunoSEQ multiplex PCR; TCRdb's copy keeps in-frame clones and lacks some. Among about 120,000 clones listed, 80% to 90% were seen once. The specimen was blood. The receptors derive from a man between 45 and 60 years old in good health. Each CDR3 is given with its conserved first and last residue.

V gene: TRBV6-2/TRBV6-3; J gene: TRBJ1-2; CDR3 protein: CASSWTAFYGYTF
V gene: TRBV6-2/TRBV6-3; J gene: TRBJ1-1; CDR3 protein: CASSYWILNTEAFF
V gene: TRBV10-3; J gene: TRBJ1-3; CDR3 protein: CAISGGTASSGNTIYF
V gene: TRBV3-1/TRBV3-2; J gene: TRBJ2-2; CDR3 protein: CASGLTGELFF
V gene: TRBV5-6; J gene: TRBJ2-7; CDR3 protein: CASSLTQGTAGYF
V gene: TRBV19; J gene: TRBJ1-1; CDR3 protein: CASSIGTMNTEAFF
V gene: TRBV6-4; J gene: TRBJ1-5; CDR3 protein: CASNYRTENQPQHF
V gene: TRBV5-1; J gene: TRBJ2-5; CDR3 protein: CASSTLAGGQETQYF
V gene: TRBV2; J gene: TRBJ2-1; CDR3 protein: CASSDRSGGGNNEQFF
V gene: TRBV6-2/TRBV6-3; J gene: TRBJ2-7; CDR3 protein: CASSRAGASYEQYF
V gene: TRBV7-2; J gene: TRBJ1-4; CDR3 protein: CASSPQGPINEKLFF
V gene: TRBV24-1; J gene: TRBJ1-2; CDR3 protein: CATSSPGQDYGYTF
V gene: TRBV3-1/TRBV3-2; J gene: TRBJ2-7; CDR3 protein: CASSQDQIGAFYEQYF
V gene: TRBV10-2; J gene: TRBJ2-5; CDR3 protein: CATIGQPRETQYF
V gene: TRBV5-1; J gene: TRBJ2-2; CDR3 protein: CASSPMAGKAGELFF
V gene: TRBV19; J gene: TRBJ1-5; CDR3 protein: CASSPSGGGNQPQHF
V gene: TRBV4-3; J gene: TRBJ1-2; CDR3 protein: CASSQLPSRDGYTF
V gene: TRBV5-6; J gene: TRBJ2-1; CDR3 protein: CASSPGQGSYNEQFF
V gene: TRBV19; J gene: TRBJ1-2; CDR3 protein: CASTPGLSNYGYTF
V gene: TRBV2; J gene: TRBJ1-3; CDR3 protein: CASTGGDHGNTIYF
V gene: TRBV6-6; J gene: TRBJ2-1; CDR3 protein: CASSSVGLARSNEQFF
V gene: TRBV5-1; J gene: TRBJ2-3; CDR3 protein: CASSFRDTDTQYF
V gene: TRBV6-5; J gene: TRBJ1-2; CDR3 protein: CASSYPLGQGYGYTF
V gene: TRBV6-4; J gene: TRBJ1-1; CDR3 protein: CASSAEVGTEAFF
V gene: TRBV20-1; J gene: TRBJ1-5; CDR3 protein: CSASRSRGNQPQHF
V gene: TRBV2; J gene: TRBJ1-1; CDR3 protein: CASRSDRWDTEAFF
V gene: TRBV6-5; J gene: TRBJ2-7; CDR3 protein: CASSYSYWAAYEQYF